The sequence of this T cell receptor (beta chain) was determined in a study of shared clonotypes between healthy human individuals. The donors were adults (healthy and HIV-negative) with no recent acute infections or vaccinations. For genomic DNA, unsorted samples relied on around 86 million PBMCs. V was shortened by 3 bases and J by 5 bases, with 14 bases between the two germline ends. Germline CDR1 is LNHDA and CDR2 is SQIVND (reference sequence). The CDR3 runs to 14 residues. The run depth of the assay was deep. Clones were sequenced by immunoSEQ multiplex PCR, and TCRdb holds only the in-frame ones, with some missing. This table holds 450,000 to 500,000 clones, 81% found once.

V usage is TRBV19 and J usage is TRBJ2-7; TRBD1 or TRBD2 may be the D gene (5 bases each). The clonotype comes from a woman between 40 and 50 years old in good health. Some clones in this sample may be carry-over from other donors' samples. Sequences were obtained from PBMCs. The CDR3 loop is CASSMDLGTDEQYF. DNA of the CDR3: TGTGCCAGTAGTATGGACCTGGGGACGGACGAGCAGTACTTC.